The 27 T cell receptor beta chains below were found in one sample sequenced in a study of T-cell memory formation after mild COVID-19. TCRdb independently ran MiXCR on the 5' RACE reads; one entry per CDR3 protein. The repertoire holds around 83,000 distinct CDR3 sequences, with about 23% as singletons. The sequencing input was PBMCs or a T cell subset sorted from them (not recorded which). The origin of the receptors is a man between 18 and 29 years old who had mild COVID-19 (a few samples of this study predate the infection). Cell type and time point are not known.

This clonotype was picked up a small number of times. The chain couples TRBV7-3 to TRBJ2-6, with D hard to call. The CDR3 runs to 15 residues. Germline assignment: CDR1 SGHTA and CDR2 FQGTGA. V dropped 5 bases and J dropped 4 bases, with 12 bases sitting between them. The CDR3 DNA is TGTGCCAGCAGCCCCAATGGCGAAGGGGCCAACGTCCTGACTTTC. It encodes CASSPNGEGANVLTF.

This clonotype came up once. The chain recombines TRBV7-2 with TRBJ2-2; D uncertain. Trimming left V 0 bases short and J 4 bases short, with 6 bases between. The CDR3 consists of 14 residues. The V gene's germline CDR1 is SGHTA and CDR2 FQGNSA. CDR3 coding DNA: TGTGCCAGCAGCTTAGCGGGCTCCACCGGGGAGCTGTTTTTT. It codes for CASSLAGSTGELFF.

The V and J genes are TRBV29-1 and TRBJ2-1; D gene uncertain. CDR3 length: 11 amino acids. Germline V gene sequence: CDR1 SQVTM, CDR2 ANQGSEA. Deletions cut 3 bases from V and 4 bases from J, with 4 bases between. CDR3 bases: TGCAGCGTTGAGCTATACAATGAGCAGTTCTTC. This gives the protein CSVELYNEQFF.

V usage is TRBV5-1 and J usage is TRBJ1-1, with a tentative D call TRBD1 (5 bases). This CDR3 is built from 14 residues. The V gene lost 1 base and the J gene lost 0 bases, with 7 bases spanning the gap. Germline values: CDR1 SGHRS, CDR2 YFSETQ. The CDR3 bases are TGCGCCAGCAGCTTGATGGGGCTGAACACTGAAGCTTTCTTT. It translates to CASSLMGLNTEAFF.

The rearrangement links TRBV13 to TRBJ2-7; D is unresolved. From germline, CDR1 is PRHDT and CDR2 FYEKMQ (reference sequence). This CDR3 comprises 14 residues. V lost 5 bases, J lost 6 bases, and 17 bases lay in between. The DNA for the CDR3 is TGTGCCAGCAGCACACGGACCAGCCCCGGCGAGCAGTACTTC. Its translation: CASSTRTSPGEQYF.

This clonotype was counted a few times. The V and J genes are TRBV6-2 or TRBV6-3 and TRBJ1-5; D remains unclear. CDR1 is MNHEY and CDR2 is SVGEGT in the germline V gene. V was pared by 4 bases and J by 4 bases, with 8 bases between. CDR3 length equals 13 residues. The CDR3 DNA reads TGTGCCAGCAGTTCAACAGAAAATCAGCCCCAGCATTTT. Protein: CASSSTENQPQHF.

This clonotype was detected a few times. The chain couples TRBV6-5 to TRBJ2-7; no definite D call. CDR3 length: 14 residues. V was pared by 0 bases and J by 4 bases, with 10 bases between. The germline V gene has CDR1 MNHEY and CDR2 SVGAGI. The DNA of the CDR3 is TGTGCCAGCAGTTACTCGGTCGGTAGGTACGAGCAGTACTTC. Its protein product is CASSYSVGRYEQYF.

This clonotype was seen many times. The V gene is TRBV6-2 or TRBV6-3, the J gene TRBJ1-5, with D maybe TRBD1 (5 bases). Germline V gives CDR1 MNHEY, CDR2 SVGEGT. This CDR3 has 13 residues. V gave up 4 bases and J gave up 7 bases, with 11 bases separating them. CDR3 protein: CASSWEGSQPQHF. CDR3 in DNA: TGTGCCAGCAGTTGGGAGGGGAGCCAGCCCCAGCATTTT.

This clonotype was counted only a few times. The chain uses TRBV6-1 and TRBJ2-1; D is tentatively TRBD1 or TRBD2 (5 bases each). CDR1 is MNHNS and CDR2 is SASEGT in the germline V gene. Trimming pared 6 bases from V and 5 bases from J, leaving 14 bases between. CDR3 length: 14 residues. The CDR3 loop reads CASRGAGTNNEQFF. The CDR3 nucleotides read TGTGCCAGCAGGGGAGCCGGGACCAACAATGAGCAGTTCTTC.

This clonotype was detected ten times or more. This chain links TRBV24-1 with TRBJ2-5; 8 nucleotides match TRBD2. This CDR3 has 13 amino acids. The V and J ends lost 10 bases and 0 bases, in that order; junction bases with no gene match: 3. Looked up from germline, CDR1 is KGHDR and CDR2 is SFDVKD. CDR3 nucleotide sequence: TGTGCCACGCAGGGACTAGACCAAGAGACCCAGTACTTC. It yields the protein CATQGLDQETQYF.

This clonotype was counted between two and nine times. Compared with germline, one end of the junction differs, possibly owing to a read error. The CDR3 loop is CASSFGGNAGELFF. The CDR3 nucleotides read TGTGCCAGCAGCTTTGGTGGGAACGCCGGGGAGCTGTTTTTT. The chain carries TRBV7-9 and TRBJ2-2; D unclear. Per the germline V gene, CDR1 is SEHNR and CDR2 is FQNEAQ (reference sequence). The length of the CDR3 is 14 residues.

This clonotype was seen a handful of times. The V call is TRBV7-2, the J call TRBJ2-2, with a weak D call TRBD2 (5 bases). The CDR3 spans 14 residues. CDR1 is SGHTA, CDR2 FQGNSA, per germline. V was shortened by 3 bases and J by 5 bases, with 10 bases between the two germline ends. The CDR3 is CASSFWTGTGELFF. CDR3 in DNA: TGTGCCAGCAGCTTCTGGACTGGGACCGGGGAGCTGTTTTTT.

The chain combines TRBV6-2 or TRBV6-3 with TRBJ2-3, with D maybe TRBD1 (6 bases). The CDR3 runs 14 residues. CDR1 is MNHEY, CDR2 SVGEGT, per germline. V was trimmed by 6 bases and J by 4 bases, leaving 14 bases between them. As DNA, the CDR3 is TGTGCCAGCAGAGAACAGGGCCTTGCAGATACGCAGTATTTT. Translating gives CASREQGLADTQYF.

This clonotype was counted between two and nine times. V gene TRBV12-5 combines with J gene TRBJ2-1; perhaps TRBD1 as D (6 bases). CDR1 is LGHNT and CDR2 is FRNRAP in the germline V gene. The CDR3 covers 13 residues. With 2 bases removed from V and 9 bases from J, the gap between germline ends came to 11 bases. This chain's CDR3 is CASGLTTGGEQFF. CDR3 bases: TGTGCTAGTGGTTTGACGACAGGCGGTGAGCAGTTCTTC.

This clonotype is a singleton in its sample. The J gene is TRBJ2-5, the V gene TRBV7-6; the match to TRBD1 covers 7 bases. CDR3 size: 16 residues. Germline V gene lookup returns CDR1 SGHVS and CDR2 FNYEAQ. V lost 4 bases and J lost 5; bases outside the gene matches: 13. CDR3 residues: CASSSPPSDRVETQYF. The DNA for the CDR3 is TGTGCCAGCAGCTCCCCCCCTTCAGACAGGGTGGAGACCCAGTACTTC.

This clonotype was seen a handful of times. The chain links TRBV11-2 to TRBJ2-1; no firm D call. Germline V gene lookup returns CDR1 SGHAT and CDR2 FQNNGV. CDR3 size: 11 residues. Trimming shortened V by 10 bases and J by 3 bases, and 7 bases separated the two germline ends. CDR3 protein: CAILIYNEQFF. In DNA form, the CDR3 reads TGTGCCATCCTGATCTACAATGAGCAGTTCTTC. Based on the CDR3 plus reference TRBV11-2 and TRBJ2-1, the full variable domain is EAGVAQSPRYKIIEKRQSVAFWCNPISGHATLYWYQQILGQGPKLLIQFQNNGVVDDSQLPKDRFSAERLKGVDSTLKIQPAKLEDSAVYLCAILIYNEQFFGPGTRLTVL.

This clonotype occurred a few times. The CDR3 region has the DNA TGTGCCAGCAGCCCCCGGGGAGGGGGCGATACGCAGTATTTT. Translation: CASSPRGGGDTQYF. V gene TRBV5-5 combines with J gene TRBJ2-3; D assignment may be TRBD1 or TRBD2 (7 bases each). CDR1 is SGHKS, CDR2 YYEKEE, per germline (reference sequence). Trimming shortened V by 4 bases and J by 6 bases, and 15 bases separated the two germline ends. This CDR3 spans 14 amino acids.

The chain couples TRBV11-2 to TRBJ2-3; 11 bases align to TRBD2. CDR3 length: 18 amino acids. Trimming took 5 bases from V and 0 from J; bases not matched to a gene: 10. The germline gives CDR1 SGHAT, CDR2 FQNNGV. In DNA form, the CDR3 reads TGTGCCAGCAGCCACGCGCTAGCGGGGGGAACTAGCACAGATACGCAGTATTTT. Protein: CASSHALAGGTSTDTQYF. Based on the CDR3 plus reference TRBV11-2 and TRBJ2-3, the full variable domain is EAGVAQSPRYKIIEKRQSVAFWCNPISGHATLYWYQQILGQGPKLLIQFQNNGVVDDSQLPKDRFSAERLKGVDSTLKIQPAKLEDSAVYLCASSHALAGGTSTDTQYFGPGTRLTVL.

This clonotype was counted only a few times. V and J are TRBV7-9 and TRBJ2-7, with no clear D. Germline V lookup: CDR1 SEHNR, CDR2 FQNEAQ (reference sequence). The CDR3 spans 14 residues. The germline V and J ends were trimmed by 5 bases and 2 bases, with 13 bases remaining between them. CDR3 amino acids: CASSPAENPYEQYF. As DNA, the CDR3 is TGTGCCAGCAGCCCGGCCGAAAACCCCTACGAGCAGTACTTC.

The chain recombines TRBV4-1 with TRBJ2-7; D uncertain. The CDR3 runs 16 residues. Per the germline V gene, CDR1 is MGHRA and CDR2 is YSYEKL. Deletions cut 0 bases from V and 2 bases from J, with 14 bases between. Here the CDR3 DNA reads TGCGCCAGCAGCCAAGATAAAAATGCGATAGCCTACGAGCAGTACTTC. It specifies CASSQDKNAIAYEQYF.

This clonotype was counted between two and nine times. The V call is TRBV5-1, the J call TRBJ1-1; D gene unclear. The CDR3 is 13 amino acids. V shed 4 bases and J shed 0 bases, with 7 bases lying between them. Germline assignment: CDR1 SGHRS and CDR2 YFSETQ. The CDR3 bases are TGCGCCAGCAGCCTCCGACTGAACACTGAAGCTTTCTTT. Its protein product is CASSLRLNTEAFF.

As DNA, the CDR3 is TGTGCCAGCAGCTTACTGCGGGGGACCACCGGGGAGCTGTTTTTT. Protein sequence: CASSLLRGTTGELFF. The V call is TRBV7-2, the J call TRBJ2-2; 7 bases are shared with TRBD2. The J segment lost 4 bases and the V segment lost 2 bases, leaving 4 bases of the junction unmatched. In germline, CDR1 is SGHTA, CDR2 FQGNSA. The CDR3 extends over 15 amino acids.

This clonotype was detected a few times. The chain combines TRBV24-1 with TRBJ1-1; the D is unclear. V lost 5 bases, J lost 10 bases, and 10 bases lay in between. CDR3 size: 11 residues. The V gene's germline CDR1 is KGHDR and CDR2 SFDVKD. DNA of the CDR3: TGTGCCACCAGTGCGGAGGGCCTAGCTTTCTTT. As protein: CATSAEGLAFF.

The rearrangement joins TRBV27 to TRBJ1-1; tentatively, D is TRBD1 (6 bases). Trimming cost V 4 bases and J 3 bases, with 9 bases left between them. This CDR3 is built from 13 residues. CDR1 is MNHEY, CDR2 SMNVEV, per germline (reference sequence). CDR3 residues: CASSWGAHTEAFF. For the CDR3, the DNA is TGTGCCAGCAGTTGGGGGGCGCACACTGAAGCTTTCTTT.

The V gene is TRBV28, the J gene TRBJ2-3; possibly TRBD1 for D (6 bases). V was pared by 4 bases and J by 1 base, with 9 bases between. The CDR3 loop spans 14 amino acids. Germline lookup yields CDR1 MDHEN and CDR2 SYDVKM. The CDR3: CASSYQGRTDTQYF. In DNA, the CDR3 is TGTGCCAGCAGTTACCAGGGGCGCACAGATACGCAGTATTTT.

V usage is TRBV4-3 and J usage is TRBJ1-2; TRBD1 matches 10 bases. V dropped 1 base and J dropped 4; count of bases not matched to a gene: 9. The length of the CDR3 is 17 residues. Germline assignment: CDR1 LGHNA and CDR2 YSLEER. CDR3 nucleotides: TGCGCCAGCAGCCAAGTAGGGCCGGGACAGGGGACCTATGGCTACACCTTC. Translation gives CASSQVGPGQGTYGYTF.

The genes are TRBV4-1 and TRBJ2-2, with D perhaps matching TRBD2 (5 bases). V was shortened by 0 bases and J by 7 bases, with 15 bases between the two germline ends. Germline V lookup: CDR1 MGHRA, CDR2 YSYEKL. The CDR3 contains 16 residues. The CDR3 is CASSQEGWGVNGELFF. The CDR3, as DNA: TGCGCCAGCAGCCAAGAAGGATGGGGAGTAAACGGGGAGCTGTTTTTT.